One and the same sample provided the 2 T cell receptor beta chains below, sequenced in a study of T cell responses to AZD1222 COVID-19 vaccine. Some clones are missing from TCRdb's copy, which holds only in-frame ones; the method was immunoSEQ multiplex PCR. The sample includes 150,000 to 200,000 clones, about 92% of them seen just once. The sequencing here drew on peripheral blood, taken on day 0 of AZD1222 vaccination. The receptors were gathered from an adult in good health.

The chain is built from TRBV10-3 and TRBJ2-3; 10 bases map to TRBD2. Germline loops: CDR1 ENHRY, CDR2 SYGVKD. The CDR3 has 15 residues. V shed 4 bases and J 4 bases; nucleotides not matched to a gene: 5. This chain's CDR3 is CAISVSGRAADTQYF. CDR3 nucleotides: TGTGCCATCAGTGTAAGCGGGAGGGCGGCAGATACGCAGTATTTT.

The chain couples TRBV4-1 to TRBJ1-2; D unclear. Trimming removed 3 bases from V and 5 bases from J, with 10 bases in between. The CDR3 totals 13 residues. The V gene's germline CDR1 is MGHRA and CDR2 YSYEKL. CDR3 nucleotides: TGCGCCAGCAGCCAGGGGAGCGGTTATGGCTACACCTTC. Protein: CASSQGSGYGYTF.